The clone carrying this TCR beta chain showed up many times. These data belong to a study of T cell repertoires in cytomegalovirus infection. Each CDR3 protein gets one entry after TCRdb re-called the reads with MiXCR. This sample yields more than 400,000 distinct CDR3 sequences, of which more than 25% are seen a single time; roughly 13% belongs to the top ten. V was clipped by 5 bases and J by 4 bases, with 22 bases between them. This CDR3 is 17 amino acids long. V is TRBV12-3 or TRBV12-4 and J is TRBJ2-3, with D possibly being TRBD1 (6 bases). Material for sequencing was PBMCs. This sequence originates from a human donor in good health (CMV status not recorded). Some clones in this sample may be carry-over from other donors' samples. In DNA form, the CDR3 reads TGTGCCAGCAGTCCCCCCTACCCAGGGGCTAGGGCAGATACGCAGTATTTT. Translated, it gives CASSPPYPGARADTQYF.